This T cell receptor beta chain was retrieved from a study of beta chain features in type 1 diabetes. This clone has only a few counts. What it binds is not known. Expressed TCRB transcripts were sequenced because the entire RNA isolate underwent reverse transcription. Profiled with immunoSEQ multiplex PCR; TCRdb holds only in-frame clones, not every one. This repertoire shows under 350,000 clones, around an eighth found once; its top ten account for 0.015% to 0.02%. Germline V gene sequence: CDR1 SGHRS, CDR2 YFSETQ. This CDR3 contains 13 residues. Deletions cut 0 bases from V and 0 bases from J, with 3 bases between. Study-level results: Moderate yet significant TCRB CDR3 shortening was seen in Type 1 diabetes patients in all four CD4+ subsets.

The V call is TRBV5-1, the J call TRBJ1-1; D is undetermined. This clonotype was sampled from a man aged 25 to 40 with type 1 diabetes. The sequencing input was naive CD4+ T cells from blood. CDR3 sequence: CASSLGLNTEAFF. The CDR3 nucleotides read TGCGCCAGCAGCTTGGGGCTGAACACTGAAGCTTTCTTT.